This T cell receptor beta chain was profiled in a study of shared clonotypes between healthy human individuals. This CDR3 has 18 amino acids. Germline CDR1 and CDR2: MDHEN and SYDVKM. V was pared by 2 bases and J by 0 bases, with 20 bases between. Only in-frame clones appear in the TCRdb table, and some are missing; sequencing was by immunoSEQ multiplex PCR. Of some 2,500,000 clones listed, about 90% are singletons. The TCR originated in a young man in good health. Some clones in this sample may be carry-over from other donors' samples. The sample taken for sequencing was naive CD4+ T cells from PBMCs. The subset denotes: CD45RA+ positively selected. The genes are TRBV28 and TRBJ2-7; D uncertain. CDR3 residues: CASSLGIESLRSSYEQYF. CDR3 DNA sequence: TGTGCCAGCAGTTTAGGTATTGAATCCCTCAGGAGCTCCTACGAGCAGTACTTC.